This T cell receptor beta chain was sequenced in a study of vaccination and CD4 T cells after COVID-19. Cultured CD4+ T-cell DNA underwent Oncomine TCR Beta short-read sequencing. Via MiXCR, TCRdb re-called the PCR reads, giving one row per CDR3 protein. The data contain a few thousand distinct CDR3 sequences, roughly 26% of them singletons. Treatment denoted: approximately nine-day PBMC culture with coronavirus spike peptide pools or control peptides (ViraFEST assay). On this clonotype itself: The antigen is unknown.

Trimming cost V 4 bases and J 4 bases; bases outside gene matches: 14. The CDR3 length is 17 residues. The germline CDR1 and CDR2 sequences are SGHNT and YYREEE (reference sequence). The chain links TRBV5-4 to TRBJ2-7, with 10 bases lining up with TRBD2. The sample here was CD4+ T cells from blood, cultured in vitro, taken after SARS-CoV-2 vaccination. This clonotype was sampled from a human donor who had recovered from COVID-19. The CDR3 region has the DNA TGTGCCAGCAGCCCGGGAGGTAGCGGGGGGTACGGTTACGAGCAGTACTTC. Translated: CASSPGGSGGYGYEQYF.